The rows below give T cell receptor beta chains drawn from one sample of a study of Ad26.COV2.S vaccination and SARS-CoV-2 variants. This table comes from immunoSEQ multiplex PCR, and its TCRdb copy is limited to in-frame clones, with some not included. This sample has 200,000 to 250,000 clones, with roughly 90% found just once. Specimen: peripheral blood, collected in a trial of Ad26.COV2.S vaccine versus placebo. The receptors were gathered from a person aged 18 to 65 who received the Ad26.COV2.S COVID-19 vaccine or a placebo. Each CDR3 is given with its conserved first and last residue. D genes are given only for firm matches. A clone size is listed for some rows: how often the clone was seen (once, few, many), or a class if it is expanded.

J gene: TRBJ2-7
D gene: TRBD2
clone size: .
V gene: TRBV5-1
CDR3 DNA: TGCGCCAGCAGCTCCGGACTAGAGCCCGAGCAGTACTTC
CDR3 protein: CASSSGLEPEQYF

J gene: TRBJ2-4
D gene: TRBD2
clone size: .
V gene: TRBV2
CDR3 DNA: TGTGCCAGCAGTCAGGGACTAGCGGGAGGCAACATTCAGTACTTC
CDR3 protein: CASSQGLAGGNIQYF

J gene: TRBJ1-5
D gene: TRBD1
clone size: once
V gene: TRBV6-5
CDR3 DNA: TGTGCCAGCAGGCCGGACAGGGAGTATCAGCCCCAGCATTTT
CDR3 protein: CASRPDREYQPQHF

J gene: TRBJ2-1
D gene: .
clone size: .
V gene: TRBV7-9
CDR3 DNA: TGTGCCAGCACCCACAAGAGATTCTCCTACAATGAGCAGTTCTTC
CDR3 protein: CASTHKRFSYNEQFF

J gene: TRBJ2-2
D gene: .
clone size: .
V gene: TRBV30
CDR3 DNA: TGTGCCTGGAGTGGCCAGCTATCCACCGGGGAGCTGTTTTTT
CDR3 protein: CAWSGQLSTGELFF

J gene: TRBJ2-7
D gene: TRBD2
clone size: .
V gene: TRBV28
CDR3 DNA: TGTGCCAGCAGCCCCGGGACTAGCGTAGTCGAGCAGTACTTC
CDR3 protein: CASSPGTSVVEQYF

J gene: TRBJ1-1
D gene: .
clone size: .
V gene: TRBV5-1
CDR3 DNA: TGCGCCAGCAGCTCCCGGGGCTGGGGCACTGAAGCTTTCTTT
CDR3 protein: CASSSRGWGTEAFF

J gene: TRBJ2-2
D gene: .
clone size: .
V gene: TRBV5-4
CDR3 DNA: TGTGCCAGCAGCTTAGGCCAGACAGGCACCGGGGAGCTGTTTTTT
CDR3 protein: CASSLGQTGTGELFF

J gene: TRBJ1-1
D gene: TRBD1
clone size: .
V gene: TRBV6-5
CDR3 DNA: TGTGCCAGCAGACAACAGGGGGCAGGTGAAGCTTTCTTT
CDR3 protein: CASRQQGAGEAFF

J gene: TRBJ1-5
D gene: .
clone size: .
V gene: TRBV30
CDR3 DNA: TGTGCCTGGAGTACACCGGGCCGACAAAATCAGCCCCAGCATTTT
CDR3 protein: CAWSTPGRQNQPQHF

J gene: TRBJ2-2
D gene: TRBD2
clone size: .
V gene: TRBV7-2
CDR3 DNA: TGTGCCAGCAGCTTCGGGACTAGCGGGAGGGTAGACGGGGAGCTGTTTTTT
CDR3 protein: CASSFGTSGRVDGELFF

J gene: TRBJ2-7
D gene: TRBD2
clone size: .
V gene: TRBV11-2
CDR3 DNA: TGTGCCAGCAGCTTCGGGCTAGCGGGAGGTGCTCCCTACGAGCAGTACTTC
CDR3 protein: CASSFGLAGGAPYEQYF

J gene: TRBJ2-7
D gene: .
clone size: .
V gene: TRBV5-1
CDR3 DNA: TGCGCCAGCAGCTGGGGTCCCAGGACAGAGCATTCCTACGAGCAGTACTTC
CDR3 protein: CASSWGPRTEHSYEQYF

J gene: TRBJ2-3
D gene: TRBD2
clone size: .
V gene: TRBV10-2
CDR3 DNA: TGCGCCAGCAGGGGAGGGGTTGGAGGAGATACGCAGTATTTT
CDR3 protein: CASRGGVGGDTQYF

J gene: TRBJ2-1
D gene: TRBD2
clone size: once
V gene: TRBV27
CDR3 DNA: TGTGCCAGCAGTTTTACTAGCGGGGGGGCTATGGCGCAGTTCTTC
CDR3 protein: CASSFTSGGAMAQFF

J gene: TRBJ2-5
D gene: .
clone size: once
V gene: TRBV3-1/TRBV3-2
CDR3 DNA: TGTGCCAGCAGCCAAGTAACGGAGACCCAGTACTTC
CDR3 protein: CASSQVTETQYF

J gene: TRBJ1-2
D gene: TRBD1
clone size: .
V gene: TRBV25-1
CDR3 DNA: TGTGCCAGCAGTGACCCCTCCGGACAGGGGGCAAGAGGCTACACCTTC
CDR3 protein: CASSDPSGQGARGYTF